Here is one T cell receptor (beta chain) with its context. Its antigen is still unknown. The record originates from a study of cytomegalovirus exposure and HLA in healthy donors. Study-level findings and limits: Because they were indistinguishable, some V segments, including TRBV6-2 and TRBV6-3, were excluded. In an earlier analysis, productive rearrangement rates for most beta V segments clustered near 87% or 30%.

Samples came from healthy bone marrow donors. The primer mix had 60 Vbeta and 13 Jbeta primers. Sequencing was performed with immunoSEQ multiplex PCR; in TCRdb, only in-frame clones are kept and a portion is missing. Among under 85,000 clones, around 81% were seen once, and the ten largest hold around 1.5%. Looked up from germline, CDR1 is SGHTA and CDR2 is FQGNSA. The CDR3 has 15 residues. V gave up 5 bases and J gave up 3 bases, with 14 bases separating them. The chain carries TRBV7-2 and TRBJ1-5; D is possibly TRBD1 (5 bases). The sequenced sample was PBMCs. The clonotype comes from a man between 40 and 49 years old in good health and CMV-seronegative. CDR3 in amino acids: CASSQIARVNQPQHF. In DNA form, the CDR3 reads TGTGCCAGCAGCCAAATTGCCAGGGTCAATCAGCCCCAGCATTTT.